This TCR beta chain was recovered during a study of blood T cell repertoires in COVID-19. Trimming took off 5 bases at V and 6 bases at J, with 17 bases between the two ends. CDR1 is MNHEY and CDR2 is SMNVEV in the germline V gene (reference sequence). This CDR3 is built from 15 residues. Sequencing was performed with immunoSEQ multiplex PCR; in TCRdb, only in-frame clones are kept and a portion is missing. The data contain around 150,000 clones, approximately 84% of them singletons. Sequencing input: peripheral blood. The J gene is TRBJ2-1, the V gene TRBV27, with D perhaps TRBD2 (6 bases). This clonotype was obtained from an elderly woman with acute or convalescent COVID-19. The CDR3 DNA is TGTGCCAGCAGTAAGCTGGAGGGAGTAGGCAATGAGCAGTTCTTC. Protein sequence: CASSKLEGVGNEQFF.